This TCR beta chain was profiled in a study of CD4+ T cells in melanoma. This table comes from immunoSEQ multiplex PCR, and its TCRdb copy is limited to in-frame clones, with some not included. Of 13,000 to 15,000 clones listed, 68% are singletons. A remark on this clone: Its antigen is as yet unknown.

Study outcomes and limitations: A reported correlation linked neoantigen-specific CD4+ T cells to CD8+, macrophage and B cell function.

With 4 bases removed from V and 6 bases from J, the gap between germline ends came to 17 bases. Germline values: CDR1 SGHTA, CDR2 FQGNSA. The length of the CDR3 is 15 residues. The sample comprised cells from a culture (not recorded whether cultured in vitro). The sequence came from a human donor with melanoma. J is TRBJ2-3 and V is TRBV7-2; D is unclear. This CDR3 reads CASSSGPERGDTQYF. CDR3 nucleotide sequence: TGTGCCAGCAGCTCCGGCCCAGAAAGAGGTGATACGCAGTATTTT.